Listed below are T cell receptor beta chains from one sample, sequenced in a study of T cells after yellow fever vaccination. TCRdb fed the 5' RACE reads into MiXCR, producing one record per CDR3 protein. Of roughly 340,000 distinct CDR3 sequences listed, approximately 3.9% are singletons. This sample comprised PBMCs, obtained 5 days after the yellow fever booster vaccination. The receptors were sampled from a man in his late teens or twenties who received the YFV17D yellow fever vaccine. CDR3s include the opening cysteine and the closing phenylalanine or tryptophan. The order of the fields is V gene, J gene, CDR3 protein.

TRBV18,TRBJ1-2,CASSPQSGTGQYGYTF
TRBV4-1,TRBJ2-1,CASSQDRRPYNEQFF
TRBV5-1,TRBJ1-5,CASSLGTGARYSNQPQHF
TRBV20-1,TRBJ2-3,CSARGAGGPRDTQYF
TRBV9,TRBJ1-4,CASSASGDARSEKLFF
TRBV12-3/TRBV12-4,TRBJ2-1,CASSLTGAQGYNEQFF
TRBV12-3/TRBV12-4,TRBJ2-5,CASSSTGDQETQYF
TRBV10-3,TRBJ1-1,CAIRQTNTEAFF
TRBV12-3/TRBV12-4,TRBJ2-3,CASMFTSGGPTQYF
TRBV4-1,TRBJ1-4,CASSQVATNEKLFF
TRBV5-1,TRBJ1-2,CASSLDGINYGYTF
TRBV15,TRBJ2-2,CATSRRGPKGELFF
TRBV20-1,TRBJ2-3,CSARELAGGISTDTQYF
TRBV5-6,TRBJ1-2,CASSLLGSGGSYGYTF
TRBV5-6,TRBJ2-2,CASSLVTSGGITGELFF
TRBV10-3,TRBJ1-2,CAISAGLSQYGYTF
TRBV6-2/TRBV6-3,TRBJ2-7,CASSYPPAAEQYF
TRBV5-6,TRBJ2-7,CASSPVGDEQYF
TRBV29-1,TRBJ1-2,CSVARTGTGGSHTF
TRBV4-3,TRBJ1-1,CASSSRLGTEAFF
TRBV19,TRBJ1-1,CASSKYRGAGTEAFF
TRBV7-2,TRBJ1-1,CASSLQSGTAFF
TRBV12-3/TRBV12-4,TRBJ1-1,CASRQGITEAFF
TRBV5-1,TRBJ2-5,CASCLRGKGETQYF
TRBV6-1,TRBJ1-2,CASSEIGLYGYTF
TRBV15,TRBJ1-4,CATSPGSEGNEKLFF
TRBV23-1,TRBJ2-4,CASSHPRPVKRKGGQSIQYF
TRBV24-1,TRBJ1-6,CATSDSGTANSPLHF
TRBV4-1,TRBJ2-1,CASSQTGTSPYNEQFF
TRBV5-1,TRBJ2-2,CASYFGREVAGELFF
TRBV4-1,TRBJ2-1,CASSHQGVVEQFF
TRBV7-9,TRBJ1-1,CASSFVPENTEAFF
TRBV7-3,TRBJ2-3,CASSAGLAADTQYF
TRBV7-9,TRBJ1-1,CASSRVASRDTEAFF
TRBV7-6,TRBJ2-7,CASSLEGGKEQYF
TRBV2,TRBJ2-6,CASVGLSGANVLTF
TRBV5-1,TRBJ1-4,CASSLASQPNEKLFF
TRBV2,TRBJ2-5,CASKGYDVEKTQYF
TRBV5-1,TRBJ2-5,CASSLRLAGDPRETQYF
TRBV9,TRBJ2-1,CASSVAGRGGYNEQFF
TRBV15,TRBJ1-1,CATRDRGGVTEAFF
TRBV20-1,TRBJ2-7,CSASRDRAPYEQYF
TRBV5-1,TRBJ1-1,CASSLLGEFEAFF
TRBV7-9,TRBJ2-3,CASSLINDRSGDTQYF
TRBV7-9,TRBJ1-2,CASSLAPYGYTF
TRBV4-1,TRBJ1-5,CASQDGSSNQPQHF
TRBV5-1,TRBJ2-2,CASSSELAGGLGSAGELFF
TRBV10-3,TRBJ2-7,CAISVGGGTTYEQYF
TRBV6-5,TRBJ2-1,CASSYSGAGGALGQFF
TRBV9,TRBJ1-1,CASSVTVMNTEAFF
TRBV19,TRBJ1-1,CASSQWDRRTEAFF
TRBV5-1,TRBJ2-4,CASSLNDRRSIQYF
TRBV7-2,TRBJ1-1,CASSAQQGWTEAFF
TRBV15,TRBJ2-1,CATSRGTAYNEQFF
TRBV7-9,TRBJ2-7,CASGPISYEQYF